The 11 T cell receptor beta chains below were found in one sample sequenced in a study of T-cell memory formation after mild COVID-19. MiXCR, applied by TCRdb to the 5' RACE reads, yields one record per CDR3 protein. The sample shows 120,000 to 150,000 distinct CDR3 sequences, about a fifth of them seen only once. Sequenced material: PBMCs or a T cell subset sorted from them (not recorded which). These receptors were collected from an adult woman who had mild COVID-19 (a few samples of this study predate the infection). Cell type and time point are not known.

The chain employs TRBV24-1 and TRBJ2-3; 7 positions agree with TRBD2. This CDR3 region has 13 residues. The germline CDR1 and CDR2 sequences are KGHDR and SFDVKD. After removal of 11 bases from V and 4 bases from J, the junction contained 8 bases not matched to a gene. CDR3 protein: CAIAGVEADTQYF. In DNA form, the CDR3 reads TGTGCCATCGCGGGAGTTGAAGCAGATACGCAGTATTTT.

This clonotype was picked up a small number of times. This sequence joins TRBV9 and TRBJ2-7; TRBD1 is a possible D gene (8 bases). Germline lookup yields CDR1 SGDLS and CDR2 YYNGEE. The CDR3 is made up of 15 amino acids. Between the trimmed V and J ends, which lost 3 bases and 2 bases, there was a span of 15 bases. CDR3 bases: TGTGCCAGCAGCGCAGGACAGGGAGGGCCCTACGAGCAGTACTTC. This translates into CASSAGQGGPYEQYF.

The chain is built from TRBV4-3 and TRBJ2-2; D gene unclear. The germline CDR1 and CDR2 sequences are LGHNA and YSLEER. With 4 bases removed from V and 1 base from J, the gap between germline ends came to 7 bases. CDR3 length: 14 residues. The CDR3 sequence is CASSRMRNTGELFF. As DNA, the CDR3 is TGCGCCAGCAGCCGGATGAGGAACACCGGGGAGCTGTTTTTT.

V gene TRBV18 combines with J gene TRBJ2-6, with 8 bases fitting TRBD2. Trimming removed 3 bases from V and 4 bases from J; junction bases left unmatched: 17. The length of the CDR3 is 20 residues. CDR1 and CDR2 (germline): KGHSH, LQKENI. CDR3 in DNA: TGTGCCAGCTCACCTATGGTCTTAGGGACTAGGTCCGAAGGGGCCAACGTCCTGACTTTC. Protein: CASSPMVLGTRSEGANVLTF.

This clonotype was seen a few times. V gene TRBV4-3 combines with J gene TRBJ2-7; D gene uncertain. This CDR3 is built from 14 residues. Germline V CDR1 and CDR2: LGHNA, YSLEER. V was pared by 1 base and J by 3 bases, with 10 bases between. The CDR3: CASSQGGRLYEQYF. CDR3 nucleotide sequence: TGCGCCAGCAGCCAAGGAGGCAGGCTCTACGAGCAGTACTTC.

The chain is built from TRBV7-3 and TRBJ2-6; 8 bases align to TRBD1. The germline gives CDR1 SGHTA, CDR2 FQGTGA. Trimming cost V 5 bases and J 2 bases; bases outside gene matches: 2. This CDR3 comprises 15 residues. The CDR3 sequence: CASSPGQAGANVLTF. The CDR3 coding sequence is TGTGCCAGCAGCCCGGGACAGGCTGGGGCCAACGTCCTGACTTTC. Complete variable domain (other parts from reference TRBV7-3 and TRBJ2-6): GAGVSQTPSNKVTEKGKYVELRCDPISGHTALYWYRQSLGQGPEFLIYFQGTGAADDSGLPNDRFFAVRPEGSVSTLKIQRTERGDSAVYLCASSPGQAGANVLTFGAGSRLTVL.

The CDR3 DNA reads TGTGCCAGCAGCGAACAGGGTAGTGACACTGAAGCTTTCTTT. Translated, it gives CASSEQGSDTEAFF. The V and J genes are TRBV7-2 and TRBJ1-1, with a weak D call TRBD1 (6 bases). Germline V gene lookup returns CDR1 SGHTA and CDR2 FQGNSA. The CDR3 has 14 amino acids. V dropped 5 bases and J dropped 3 bases, with 13 bases sitting between them.

The rearrangement joins TRBV11-3 to TRBJ2-1, with a weak D call TRBD2 (5 bases). CDR1 is SGHNT, CDR2 YENEEA, per germline. V gave up 8 bases and J gave up 0 bases, with 17 bases separating them. The CDR3 is 16 residues long. The CDR3 nucleotides read TGTGCCAGCGCCACGGCACTAGGGTTCTCCTACAATGAGCAGTTCTTC. Translating gives CASATALGFSYNEQFF.

This clonotype came up many times. V gene TRBV5-1 combines with J gene TRBJ2-3; D perhaps matches TRBD1 (6 bases). Germline assignment: CDR1 SGHRS and CDR2 YFSETQ. The CDR3 is 16 residues long. The V and J ends lost 0 bases and 4 bases respectively, with 15 bases between them. The CDR3 here is CASSLGPGAGSDTQYF. The CDR3 DNA follows: TGCGCCAGCAGCTTGGGTCCAGGGGCCGGGTCAGATACGCAGTATTTT.

The chain carries TRBV28 and TRBJ1-1; TRBD1 aligns across 7 bases. The CDR3 sequence is 12 residues long. Germline V gene data show CDR1 as MDHEN and CDR2 as SYDVKM. V lost 6 bases and J lost 10; bases outside the gene matches: 8. DNA of the CDR3: TGTGCCAGCAGCCTACAGGGGACACGAGCTTTCTTT. This translates into CASSLQGTRAFF.

This clonotype was seen only a few times. J is TRBJ2-7 and V is TRBV6-5; 10 positions agree with TRBD1. The CDR3 loop spans 15 amino acids. Per germline, CDR1 MNHEY and CDR2 SVGAGI. With V trimmed by 5 bases and J by 1 base, 5 bases remained unmatched. This CDR3 is CASSKDRGTSYEQYF. In DNA, the CDR3 is TGTGCCAGCAGTAAGGACAGGGGGACGTCCTACGAGCAGTACTTC.